Presented here are 24 T cell receptor beta chains from one specimen sequenced in a study of cytomegalovirus exposure and HLA in healthy donors. Libraries were prepared by immunoSEQ multiplex PCR; TCRdb keeps only in-frame clonotypes and omits some of them. The table lists approximately 150,000 clones, approximately 88% of them singletons. The source material was PBMCs. The receptor set was obtained from a man aged 18 to 35 in good health and CMV-seropositive.

V gene TRBV10-2 combines with J gene TRBJ1-3, with 7 bases identical to TRBD1. Germline lookup yields CDR1 WSHSY and CDR2 SAAADI. The CDR3 is 14 amino acids. V dropped 8 bases and J dropped 0; count of bases not matched to a gene: 4. In nucleotides, the CDR3 is TGCGCCAGCGAAGGGGGCTTCTCTGGAAACACCATATATTTT. This encodes CASEGGFSGNTIYF.

CDR3 region: CSVEGQGAGELFF. The CDR3 nucleotides are TGCAGCGTTGAAGGACAGGGGGCCGGGGAGCTGTTTTTT. The rearrangement uses TRBV29-1 and TRBJ2-2; 9 bases map to TRBD1. Per the germline V gene, CDR1 is SQVTM and CDR2 is ANQGSEA. The CDR3 is made up of 13 amino acids. V lost 1 base, J lost 6 bases, and 0 bases stayed unmatched.

The chain couples TRBV6-5 to TRBJ1-1; D gene unclear. CDR3 length equals 13 residues. The germline V gene has CDR1 MNHEY and CDR2 SVGAGI. V lost 5 bases and J 5 bases, leaving 12 bases between the germline ends. CDR3 amino acids: CASSGRRKTEAFF. The CDR3 DNA reads as TGTGCCAGCAGTGGGCGTCGAAAGACTGAAGCTTTCTTT.

The chain has TRBV7-9 and TRBJ2-5; D might be TRBD1 (5 bases). V lost 5 bases and J 6 bases, leaving 7 bases between the germline ends. In germline, CDR1 is SEHNR, CDR2 FQNEAQ (reference sequence). The CDR3 is 11 residues long. CDR3 in amino acids: CASSLGQTQYF. CDR3 coding DNA: TGTGCCAGCAGCCTGGGGCAGACCCAGTACTTC.

The chain employs TRBV18 and TRBJ1-5; unclear D gene. The CDR3 is made up of 14 amino acids. Trimming took off 3 bases at V and 3 bases at J, with 9 bases between the two ends. Germline CDR1 KGHSH, CDR2 LQKENI. Written as DNA, the CDR3 is TGTGCCAGCTCACCGAGGCAAAACAATCAGCCCCAGCATTTT. Translated: CASSPRQNNQPQHF.

The CDR3: CASSSHLDIRGYTF. The CDR3 bases are TGTGCCAGCAGTTCCCATTTGGACATTCGTGGCTACACCTTC. The chain is built from TRBV28 and TRBJ1-2; weak D call: TRBD1 (5 bases). Germline values: CDR1 MDHEN, CDR2 SYDVKM. The V gene lost 4 bases and the J gene lost 7 bases, with 16 bases spanning the gap. The CDR3 length is 14 residues.

V usage is TRBV5-4 and J usage is TRBJ1-5; TRBD1 might be the D (5 bases). V was pared by 2 bases and J by 0 bases, with 12 bases between. The CDR3 is 16 residues long. Looked up from germline, CDR1 is SGHNT and CDR2 is YYREEE (reference sequence). As DNA, the CDR3 is TGTGCCAGCAGCTTTGGGGGGACTACTAGCAATCAGCCCCAGCATTTT. The encoded protein is CASSFGGTTSNQPQHF.

This chain uses TRBV6-5 with TRBJ2-1; D perhaps matches TRBD2 (5 bases). The ends were cut back, 8 bases at V and 2 bases at J, with 16 bases in the middle. Germline values: CDR1 MNHEY, CDR2 SVGAGI. The CDR3 is made up of 15 amino acids. The CDR3 spells CASLTVRGPYNEQFF. The CDR3 bases are TGTGCCAGCTTAACCGTCCGAGGGCCCTACAATGAGCAGTTCTTC.

The genes are TRBV10-3 and TRBJ1-2; 9 bases match TRBD1. CDR3 size: 15 residues. J gave up 7 bases and V 0 bases, and 6 bases lay outside the gene matches. Per germline, CDR1 ENHRY and CDR2 SYGVKD. Here the CDR3 reads CAISESAGTGSGYTF. The CDR3 DNA is TGTGCCATCAGTGAGTCGGCGGGGACAGGGTCTGGCTACACCTTC.

This rearrangement joins TRBV29-1 to TRBJ2-3, with D tentatively TRBD2 (6 bases). Per the germline V gene, CDR1 is SQVTM and CDR2 is ANQGSEA. The CDR3 spans 14 residues. V was pared by 6 bases and J by 2 bases, with 15 bases between. CDR3 sequence reads: CSVLRRDLTDTQYF. CDR3 sequence (DNA): TGCAGCGTCCTCCGGCGGGACCTCACAGATACGCAGTATTTT.

The CDR3 DNA is TGTGCCAGCAGGACAGGGCATGGCGTCCTGACTTTC. Protein product: CASRTGHGVLTF. The chain couples TRBV6-5 to TRBJ2-6; 7 bases are a match to TRBD1. The germline CDR1 and CDR2 sequences are MNHEY and SVGAGI. V lost 6 bases and J lost 12; bases outside the gene matches: 5. The CDR3 is 12 amino acids.

This clone was observed once. V is TRBV9 and J is TRBJ1-3; TRBD1 might be the D (5 bases). Germline V gene lookup returns CDR1 SGDLS and CDR2 YYNGEE. The V gene lost 4 bases and the J gene lost 2 bases, with 13 bases spanning the gap. The CDR3 sequence is 15 residues long. The CDR3 coding sequence is TGTGCCAGCAGCCTGTACAGGACACCTGGAAACACCATATATTTT. Translated: CASSLYRTPGNTIYF.

This clone was counted between two and nine times. The J gene is TRBJ1-1, the V gene TRBV4-1, with a possible D match to TRBD1 (6 bases). Trimming pared 1 base from V and 1 base from J, leaving 10 bases between. Per germline, CDR1 MGHRA and CDR2 YSYEKL. The CDR3 consists of 15 residues. The CDR3 spells CASSQGGTRNTEAFF. CDR3 DNA: TGCGCCAGCAGCCAAGGGGGGACAAGGAACACTGAAGCTTTCTTT.

In this sample, this clone turned up once. This same CDR3 is encoded by further DNA sequences in the sample. The chain couples TRBV6-5 to TRBJ2-5; TRBD2 matches 7 bases. The germline gives CDR1 MNHEY, CDR2 SVGAGI. J lost 4 bases, V lost 8 bases, and 7 bases had no gene match. The length of the CDR3 is 13 residues. The CDR3 nucleotides are TGTGCCAGCGCCCGGGGGGTAGGAGAGACCCAGTACTTC. Translating it yields CASARGVGETQYF.

The CDR3: CASSVERTGSSYNEQFF. The CDR3 nucleotides are TGTGCCAGCAGCGTTGAACGTACAGGGAGCTCCTACAATGAGCAGTTCTTC. The V gene is TRBV9, the J gene TRBJ2-1; tentative D call: TRBD1 (6 bases). The CDR3 runs 17 residues. Germline values: CDR1 SGDLS, CDR2 YYNGEE. V dropped 2 bases and J dropped 0 bases, with 15 bases sitting between them.

This chain connects TRBV5-4 to TRBJ2-7; 10 bases agree with TRBD2. This CDR3 is 17 amino acids long. V shed 1 base, J shed 3 bases, and the junction held 10 bases outside the gene matches. CDR1 and CDR2 (germline): SGHNT, YYREEE (reference sequence). The CDR3 spells CASSLFSGGTSGYEQYF. As DNA, the CDR3 is TGTGCCAGCAGCTTGTTTAGCGGGGGGACGTCGGGCTACGAGCAGTACTTC.

This clone came up once. The chain uses TRBV30 and TRBJ2-7, with 9 bases lining up with TRBD1. V trimming: 2 bases; J trimming: 4 bases; junction bases outside the gene matches: 6. There are 14 residues in the CDR3. CDR1 and CDR2 (germline): GTSNPN, SVGIG (reference sequence). The CDR3 DNA follows: TGTGCCTGGAGTACCGGGACAGGGTGGTACGAGCAGTACTTC. Translating gives CAWSTGTGWYEQYF. The full variable domain, in which reference TRBV30 and TRBJ2-7 provide the parts outside the CDR3, is SQTIHQWPATLVQPVGSPLSLECTVEGTSNPNLYWYRQAAGRGLQLLFYSVGIGQISSEVPQNLSASRPQDRQFILSSKKLLLSDSGFYLCAWSTGTGWYEQYFGPGTRLTVT.

The chain is built from TRBV28 and TRBJ1-3; D is possibly TRBD1 (5 bases). The CDR3 length is 16 residues. Deletions cut 6 bases from V and 0 bases from J, with 15 bases between. CDR1 MDHEN and CDR2 SYDVKM come from the germline V gene. As DNA, the CDR3 is TGTGCCAGCAGGGCTGGGGGGTTCAACTCTGGAAACACCATATATTTT. Translated: CASRAGGFNSGNTIYF.

This chain connects TRBV30 to TRBJ1-5; 7 bases map to TRBD1. CDR3 length: 16 residues. Trimming removed 2 bases from V and 5 bases from J; junction bases left unmatched: 12. Germline V gives CDR1 GTSNPN, CDR2 SVGIG (reference sequence). CDR3 sequence: CAWSYREGQSYQPQHF. The CDR3 region has the DNA TGTGCCTGGAGTTACCGAGAGGGACAGAGCTATCAGCCCCAGCATTTT.

This clone was counted between two and nine times. This chain joins TRBV5-1 and TRBJ1-4; D is perhaps TRBD1 (5 bases). This CDR3 spans 15 amino acids. V gave up 2 bases and J gave up 4 bases, with 12 bases separating them. Germline V gene data show CDR1 as SGHRS and CDR2 as YFSETQ. CDR3 bases: TGCGCCAGCAGCTTTAGGGGACTGTTTAATGAAAAACTGTTTTTT. Translated: CASSFRGLFNEKLFF.

CDR3 nucleotides: TGTGCCAGCTCACGTCGAAAGGAGACTGAAGCTTTCTTT. Its protein product is CASSRRKETEAFF. The chain employs TRBV18 and TRBJ1-1; D gene ambiguous. This CDR3 spans 13 amino acids. Germline values: CDR1 KGHSH, CDR2 LQKENI. V shed 4 bases and J shed 5 bases, with 11 bases lying between them.

This clone was counted a single time. The chain couples TRBV27 to TRBJ2-7; 11 bases are shared with TRBD1. V trimming: 0 bases; J trimming: 4 bases; junction bases outside the gene matches: 5. The CDR3 contains 16 residues. Looked up from germline, CDR1 is MNHEY and CDR2 is SMNVEV (reference sequence). The CDR3 sequence: CASSLSGQGASYEQYF. The CDR3 DNA reads as TGTGCCAGCAGTTTATCTGGACAGGGGGCTAGTTACGAGCAGTACTTC.

This chain's CDR3 is CASSDLLWRANYYGYTF. The CDR3 DNA reads TGTGCCAGCAGTGACTTACTTTGGAGAGCAAACTACTATGGCTACACCTTC. This chain joins TRBV6-4 and TRBJ1-2; the D is unclear. Germline V gene lookup returns CDR1 MRHNA and CDR2 SNTAGT. CDR3 size: 17 residues. V dropped 1 base and J dropped 3 bases, with 18 bases sitting between them.

This clone was picked up one time. V gene TRBV27 combines with J gene TRBJ2-2, with D unresolved. Trimming pared 4 bases from V and 2 bases from J, leaving 11 bases between. This CDR3 comprises 15 residues. Germline V CDR1 and CDR2: MNHEY, SMNVEV (reference sequence). DNA of the CDR3: TGTGCCAGCAGTTCGCCCACAAGAAACACCGGGGAGCTGTTTTTT. Protein sequence: CASSSPTRNTGELFF.